This entry lists 10 T cell receptor beta chains sequenced from one sample in a study of CD8 T cells in Susac syndrome. cDNA came from about 0.51 to 1 ug RNA primed by random hexamers. TCRdb fed the immunoSEQ multiplex PCR reads into MiXCR, producing one record per CDR3 protein. The sample has 200,000 to 300,000 distinct CDR3 sequences; about 96% are singletons. Sequencing input: CD4+ T cells from PBMCs. These TCRs come from a human donor with Susac syndrome.

The CDR3 region has the DNA TGTGCCAGCAGTTTTGCTAGGCCCGAGCAGTACTTC. It specifies CASSFARPEQYF. J is TRBJ2-7 and V is TRBV12-3 or TRBV12-4, with D unresolved. The CDR3 spans 12 residues. The V end was cut by 3 bases, the J end by 6 bases, with 9 bases between.

The chain is built from TRBV15 and TRBJ2-1; D gene ambiguous. Germline V CDR1 and CDR2: LNHNV, YYDKDF (reference sequence). V lost 8 bases to trimming and J lost 1 base, with 12 bases between them. CDR3 length: 14 residues. This CDR3 is CATHRLPSYNEQFF. CDR3 in DNA: TGTGCCACCCATCGACTGCCGTCCTACAATGAGCAGTTCTTC.

The V and J genes are TRBV5-1 and TRBJ1-5; D unclear. Germline assignment: CDR1 SGHRS and CDR2 YFSETQ. This CDR3 is built from 15 residues. V dropped 0 bases and J dropped 0 bases, with 7 bases sitting between them. The CDR3 coding sequence is TGCGCCAGCAGCTTGGTGGGTAATAGCAATCAGCCCCAGCATTTT. This translates into CASSLVGNSNQPQHF.

This chain connects TRBV5-1 to TRBJ1-2; 7 bases map to TRBD1. The CDR3 runs to 16 residues. V shed 6 bases and J 8 bases; nucleotides not matched to a gene: 19. Germline CDR1 reads SGHRS; CDR2 reads YFSETQ. CDR3 sequence reads: CASTPYPDRERDGYTF. CDR3 coding DNA: TGCGCCAGCACCCCGTACCCCGACAGGGAGCGAGACGGCTACACCTTC.

This chain connects TRBV11-2 to TRBJ1-1, with no clear D. The CDR3 has 13 residues. V was cut by 4 bases and J by 4 bases, with 10 bases left in between. Germline loops: CDR1 SGHAT, CDR2 FQNNGV. This CDR3 is CASSSQRFTEAFF. CDR3 in DNA: TGTGCCAGCAGCTCCCAGAGGTTCACTGAAGCTTTCTTT.

This clonotype was picked up one time. The genes are TRBV29-1 and TRBJ2-5; 10 nucleotides align to TRBD2. The CDR3 covers 16 residues. Germline assignment: CDR1 SQVTM and CDR2 ANQGSEA. The ends lost 0 bases at V and 4 bases at J; junction bases unmatched: 8. CDR3 sequence (DNA): TGCAGCGTTGAAGACCTTCCGGGACTAGCGCGAGAGACCCAGTACTTC. Protein sequence: CSVEDLPGLARETQYF.

This rearrangement joins TRBV2 to TRBJ1-4, with D possibly matching TRBD1 (5 bases). Germline CDR1 reads SNHLY; CDR2 reads FYNNEI. The CDR3 length is 13 residues. V was pared by 7 bases and J by 8 bases, with 14 bases between. In DNA form, the CDR3 reads TGTGCCAGCAACGGCAGGGCGGGGGAAAAACTGTTTTTT. Translated: CASNGRAGEKLFF.

This clonotype was seen once. CDR3 in DNA: TGTGCCAGCAGCGTAGCTCCGGGACCGAGCTCCTACGAGCAGTACTTC. Protein sequence: CASSVAPGPSSYEQYF. The rearrangement joins TRBV9 to TRBJ2-7; the D call may be TRBD1 or TRBD2 (5 bases each). The CDR3 extends over 16 amino acids. From germline, CDR1 is SGDLS and CDR2 YYNGEE. V lost 0 bases to trimming and J lost 0 bases, with 13 bases between them.

The chain uses TRBV19 and TRBJ1-2; unclear D gene. V lost 5 bases, J lost 8 bases, and 18 bases lay in between. Looked up from germline, CDR1 is LNHDA and CDR2 is SQIVND (reference sequence). The CDR3 consists of 14 residues. DNA of the CDR3: TGTGCCAGTAGTGCCGGCGGGGTAGGAAGCGGCTACACCTTC. The encoded protein is CASSAGGVGSGYTF.

The chain joins TRBV7-9 to TRBJ1-2, with 10 positions matching TRBD1. The CDR3 totals 15 residues. Trimming took 5 bases from V and 6 from J; bases not matched to a gene: 9. CDR1 and CDR2 (germline): SEHNR, FQNEAQ (reference sequence). Written as DNA, the CDR3 is TGTGCCAGCAGCCGCCGGGACAGGGGATCGGATGGCTACACCTTC. The encoded protein is CASSRRDRGSDGYTF. The whole variable domain, filled in from reference TRBV7-9 and TRBJ1-2, reads DTGVSQNPRHKITKRGQNVTFRCDPISEHNRLYWYRQTLGQGPEFLTYFQNEAQLEKSRLLSDRFSAERPKGSFSTLEIQRTEQGDSAMYLCASSRRDRGSDGYTFGSGTRLTVV.